This T cell receptor beta chain was found in a study of beta chain features in type 1 diabetes. V lost 5 bases to trimming and J lost 7 bases; unmatched junction nucleotides: 6. CDR1 and CDR2 from the germline V gene are SEHNR and FQNEAQ (reference sequence). The CDR3 contains 15 residues. Investigators reverse transcribed all isolated RNA, so they sequenced expressed TCRB transcripts. TCRdb's table, derived via immunoSEQ multiplex PCR, lists solely in-frame clones and lacks some. The sample carries about 150,000 clones, about 51% recorded once. Sorted populations all had greater than 95% purity. The chain uses TRBV7-9 and TRBJ2-1; 12 nucleotides match TRBD2. The sequenced sample was Tregs from blood. This clonotype was sampled from a man between 18 and 29 years old in good health. This chain's CDR3 is CASSPGLAGGNEQFF. The DNA of the CDR3 is TGTGCCAGCAGCCCTGGCCTAGCGGGGGGGAATGAGCAGTTCTTC.